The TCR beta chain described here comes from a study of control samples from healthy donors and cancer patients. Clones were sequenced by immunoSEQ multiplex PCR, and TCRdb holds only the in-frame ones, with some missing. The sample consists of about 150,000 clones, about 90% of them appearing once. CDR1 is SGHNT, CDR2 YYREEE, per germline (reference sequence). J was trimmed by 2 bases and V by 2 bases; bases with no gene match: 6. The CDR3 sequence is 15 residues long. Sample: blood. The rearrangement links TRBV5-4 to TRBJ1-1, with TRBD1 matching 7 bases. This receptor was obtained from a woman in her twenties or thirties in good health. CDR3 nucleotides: TGTGCCAGCAGCTTCAGGGGGGGTCACAACACTGAAGCTTTCTTT. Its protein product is CASSFRGGHNTEAFF.